The 20 T cell receptor beta chains below were found in one sample sequenced in a study of cytomegalovirus exposure and HLA in healthy donors. The PCR contained 60 Vbeta and 13 Jbeta primers. Sequencing was performed with immunoSEQ multiplex PCR; in TCRdb, only in-frame clones are kept and a portion is missing. The table includes some 150,000 clones, over 65% detected once. Sequenced input: PBMCs. The origin of the receptors is a female donor in good health and CMV-seropositive.

V gene TRBV7-3 combines with J gene TRBJ2-3; D is ambiguous. The V end was cut by 2 bases, the J end by 4 bases, with 10 bases between. This CDR3 has 14 residues. In germline, CDR1 is SGHTA, CDR2 FQGTGA. The CDR3 protein is CASSLLHTPDTQYF. CDR3 bases: TGTGCCAGCAGCTTATTGCACACGCCAGATACGCAGTATTTT.

This clone was counted between two and nine times. The gene calls are TRBV5-6 and TRBJ1-1, with 12 bases lining up with TRBD1. The CDR3 extends over 15 amino acids. Germline V gene sequence: CDR1 SGHDT, CDR2 YYEEEE. V was pared by 4 bases and J by 4 bases, with 5 bases of the junction left unmatched. CDR3 sequence (DNA): TGTGCCAGCAGCCAGGGACAGGGGGCGAGCACTGAAGCTTTCTTT. Translating it yields CASSQGQGASTEAFF.

The V call is TRBV10-2, the J call TRBJ2-3; the match to TRBD2 covers 14 bases. Looked up from germline, CDR1 is WSHSY and CDR2 is SAAADI. V lost 10 bases, J lost 3 bases, and 3 bases stayed unmatched. This CDR3 has 14 amino acids. CDR3 sequence: CATRLAGGTDTQYF. CDR3 bases: TGCGCCACTCGACTAGCGGGGGGGACAGATACGCAGTATTTT.

In its sample, this clone was seen once. The chain couples TRBV23-1 to TRBJ1-1, with D possibly TRBD1 on 5 matching bases. TRBV23-1 is an open reading frame, and its role is uncertain. This CDR3 contains 15 residues. Deletions cut 0 bases from V and 11 bases from J, with 19 bases between. Written as DNA, the CDR3 is TGCGCCAGCAGTCAATCTCTCGTCAGGGAAGGCCAGGCTTTCTTT. Residues: CASSQSLVREGQAFF.

The rearrangement uses TRBV5-1 and TRBJ2-3; 8 bases are shared with TRBD2. CDR1 and CDR2 (germline): SGHRS, YFSETQ. CDR3 size: 16 residues. V shed 0 bases, J shed 3 bases, and the junction held 6 bases outside the gene matches. CDR3 coding DNA: TGCGCCAGCAGCTTGGCCTTGCGGGGGGTTACAGATACGCAGTATTTT. Amino acids: CASSLALRGVTDTQYF.

The chain carries TRBV28 and TRBJ1-2, with 9 bases identical to TRBD1. Trimming at V came to 10 bases and at J to 1 base, leaving 16 bases not matched to a gene. CDR3 length equals 17 residues. The germline V gene encodes CDR1 MDHEN and CDR2 SYDVKM. The CDR3 loop reads CATQSPPGTGNNYGYTF. CDR3 DNA sequence: TGTGCCACCCAATCGCCCCCCGGGACAGGGAATAACTATGGCTACACCTTC.

On this clone itself: Other DNA variants within this sample encode the same CDR3. The chain recombines TRBV30 with TRBJ2-5, with 14 bases fitting TRBD2. V trimming: 1 base; J trimming: 5 bases; junction bases outside the gene matches: 0. The CDR3 spans 14 residues. Germline values: CDR1 GTSNPN, CDR2 SVGIG (reference sequence). The CDR3 is CAWSGLAGGETQYF. DNA for the CDR3: TGTGCCTGGAGTGGACTAGCGGGAGGGGAGACCCAGTACTTC.

The chain recombines TRBV5-4 with TRBJ1-2; 7 bases are a match to TRBD1. Germline V gives CDR1 SGHNT, CDR2 YYREEE (reference sequence). The CDR3 is 13 amino acids. J lost 10 bases, V lost 5 bases, and 11 bases had no gene match. The CDR3, as DNA: TGTGCCAGCAGGGCCGGGACAGAGATTGTCTACACCTTC. This translates into CASRAGTEIVYTF.

The genes are TRBV4-1 and TRBJ2-1, with TRBD2 matching over 11 bases. Germline CDR1 MGHRA, CDR2 YSYEKL. Germline trimming cut 1 base from V and 9 bases from J; bases unmatched to any gene: 8. The CDR3 runs to 16 residues. The CDR3 region has the DNA TGCGCCAGCAGCCAAGTACTAGCGGGAGTAAGCGGTGAGCAGTTCTTC. It encodes CASSQVLAGVSGEQFF.

The CDR3 nucleotides read TGTGCCACCAGCAGAGGACAGATGAACACTGAAGCTTTCTTT. As protein: CATSRGQMNTEAFF. The chain employs TRBV15 and TRBJ1-1, with D maybe TRBD1 (5 bases). From germline, CDR1 is LNHNV and CDR2 YYDKDF (reference sequence). V gave up 1 base and J gave up 0 bases, with 6 bases separating them. The CDR3 has 14 residues.

The count of this clone is one. V and J are TRBV29-1 and TRBJ2-3, with a weak D call TRBD2 (5 bases). Germline CDR1 and CDR2: SQVTM and ANQGSEA. Trimming pared 4 bases from V and 2 bases from J, leaving 19 bases between. This CDR3 is built from 16 residues. As DNA, the CDR3 is TGCAGCGTTGCCCGGTTGGGAGCGGCGGTCACAGATACGCAGTATTTT. This translates into CSVARLGAAVTDTQYF.

This rearrangement joins TRBV9 to TRBJ2-1; 8 bases are a match to TRBD2. CDR3 length equals 15 residues. Germline CDR1 is SGDLS and CDR2 is YYNGEE. The ends lost 3 bases at V and 10 bases at J; junction bases unmatched: 12. The CDR3 region is CASSGTSGIEGEQFF. DNA of the CDR3: TGTGCCAGCAGCGGTACTAGCGGAATCGAGGGGGAGCAGTTCTTC.

V usage is TRBV21-1 and J usage is TRBJ2-7; the table's D call TRBD1 went unverified against the DNA. TRBV21-1 is a documented pseudogene. The CDR3 contains 13 residues. This CDR3 reads CASSKGRVHEQYF. The CDR3 nucleotides read TGTGCCAGCAGCAAAGGCAGGGTCCACGAGCAGTACTTC.

This chain joins TRBV13 and TRBJ2-3; weak D call: TRBD2 (5 bases). V lost 5 bases, J lost 4 bases, and 10 bases lay in between. This CDR3 has 13 residues. Per the germline V gene, CDR1 is PRHDT and CDR2 is FYEKMQ (reference sequence). The DNA for the CDR3 is TGTGCCAGCAGCCGCCGGGGTTCAGATACGCAGTATTTT. Translating gives CASSRRGSDTQYF.

The J gene is TRBJ2-1, the V gene TRBV5-4, with 11 bases identical to TRBD2. Per the germline V gene, CDR1 is SGHNT and CDR2 is YYREEE (reference sequence). The CDR3 runs to 15 residues. The ends lost 4 bases at V and 6 bases at J; junction bases unmatched: 6. CDR3: CASSLAGGQTNEQFF. The DNA for the CDR3 is TGTGCCAGCAGCCTAGCGGGGGGCCAAACCAATGAGCAGTTCTTC.

The rearrangement links TRBV18 to TRBJ2-1; D might be TRBD1 (6 bases). Germline V gene lookup returns CDR1 KGHSH and CDR2 LQKENI. CDR3 length: 13 amino acids. Trimming took off 3 bases at V and 10 bases at J, with 13 bases between the two ends. CDR3: CASSPRAGEEQFF. CDR3 DNA: TGTGCCAGCTCACCCCGGGCAGGGGAGGAGCAGTTCTTC.

The chain is built from TRBV5-1 and TRBJ2-5; 13 nucleotides match TRBD2. The V segment lost 7 bases and the J segment 2 bases; nucleotides outside the gene matches: 8. Germline assignment: CDR1 SGHRS and CDR2 YFSETQ. This CDR3 contains 16 residues. CDR3 DNA sequence: TGCGCCAGCGGGAGACTAGCGGGAGGTCAACAAGAGACCCAGTACTTC. Its protein product is CASGRLAGGQQETQYF.

The chain carries TRBV10-3 and TRBJ2-1, with 7 bases that match TRBD1. CDR1 is ENHRY, CDR2 SYGVKD, per germline. V trimming: 5 bases; J trimming: 3 bases; junction bases outside the gene matches: 13. The CDR3 sequence is 17 residues long. The CDR3 reads CAISPFGTAVHYNEQFF. CDR3 DNA sequence: TGTGCCATCAGTCCCTTTGGGACAGCCGTACACTACAATGAGCAGTTCTTC.

Remarks on this clone: Other DNA sequences in this specimen translate into the identical CDR3. The genes are TRBV6-5 and TRBJ1-2; 8 bases map to TRBD1. J lost 7 bases, V lost 8 bases, and 3 bases had no gene match. Germline CDR1 is MNHEY and CDR2 is SVGAGI. CDR3 size: 11 residues. The CDR3 loop reads CASRQGSGYTF. The CDR3 DNA reads as TGTGCCAGCCGACAGGGGAGTGGCTACACCTTC.

The chain joins TRBV19 to TRBJ1-2, with D possibly being TRBD1 (6 bases). The CDR3 extends over 15 amino acids. Germline CDR1 reads LNHDA; CDR2 reads SQIVND (reference sequence). The V and J ends lost 9 bases and 1 base respectively, with 18 bases between them. The CDR3 loop reads CASAARDNLNYGYTF. The CDR3 DNA reads as TGTGCCAGCGCCGCCCGGGACAACCTTAACTATGGCTACACCTTC.